The clone carrying this T cell receptor (beta chain) appeared once. Its matching antigen is unknown. This specimen belongs to a study of shared clonotypes between healthy human individuals. Study at large: The donor group consisted of a couple of women and three men, aged 18 to 49. Study-wide findings and caveats: Memory subsets generally showed smaller estimated richness than naive subsets did. Rarefaction showed that sequencing of sorted subsets was incomplete (despite large depth).

CD45RO negativity and positive selection for CCR7 defined naive CD8 cells, a population that excluded terminally differentiated effector memory CD45RA+ cells. Donors comprised only Caucasian adults living in Nashville, Tennessee. Some clones are missing from TCRdb's copy, which holds only in-frame ones; the method was immunoSEQ multiplex PCR. The repertoire holds 750,000 to 1,000,000 clones, 80% to 95% seen once, with nearly 25% in the top ten. The sequencing input was naive CD8+ T cells sorted from blood. The source is a man aged 25-45 years in good health.

The CDR3 nucleotides read TGTGCCAGCACCTATCTAGGGGCCGGGACAGAAGCTTTCTTT. Amino acids: CASTYLGAGTEAFF. The chain employs TRBV28 and TRBJ1-1, with D perhaps TRBD1 (6 bases). The CDR3 is 14 residues long. Trimming stripped 7 bases from V and 8 bases from J, with 20 bases between. Germline CDR1 is MDHEN and CDR2 is SYDVKM.